The entry below describes one TCR beta chain. Its antigen is unidentified. A clone one base away is much larger, so this may be a read error. Coverage ceases 3 residues before the CDR3 finishes, and the germline J gene fills in the end. The V end was cut by 3 bases, the J end by 0 bases, with 9 bases between. The CDR3 has 14 amino acids. The germline V gene encodes CDR1 SGHDT and CDR2 YYEEEE. The data belong to a study of T cell clonality in common variable immunodeficiency. Study-level points and caveats: CVID subjects shared fewer TCRbeta clones than healthy controls did. In common variable immunodeficiency, TCR beta chains reportedly carried fewer deletions and N-nucleotide insertions.

The data were produced by immunoSEQ multiplex PCR, yet TCRdb's version contains in-frame clones alone and is incomplete. Sampling found 30,000 to 35,000 clones, none seen once. The material sequenced was peripheral blood mononuclear cells. The TCR originated in a human donor with common variable immunodeficiency. The chain links TRBV5-6 to TRBJ1-1, with D perhaps TRBD1 (5 bases). The DNA read from the CDR3 is TGTGCCAGCAGCTATCAGGGCGTGAACACTGAA. It translates to CASSYQGVNTE. The whole CDR3 sequence reads CASSYQGVNTEAFF. The variable domain in full, with the rest retrieved from reference TRBV5-6 and TRBJ1-1, is DAGVTQSPTHLIKTRGQQVTLRCSPKSGHDTVSWYQQALGQGPQFIFQYYEEEERQRGNFPDRFSGHQFPNYSSELNVNALLLGDSALYLCASSYQGVNTEAFFGQGTRLTVV.